What follows are 28 T cell receptor beta chains derived from one specimen sequenced in a study of patients and donors after allogeneic stem cell transplantation. TCRdb analysed the RT-PCR reads with MiXCR anew, one entry per CDR3 protein. The sample lists approximately 170,000 distinct CDR3 sequences, nearly 25% occurring once. The sequencing sample was made of blood, either unsorted or a sorted T cell fraction (not recorded which). These receptors came from a human donor who was either an allogeneic HSCT recipient or a stem cell or donor lymphocyte infusion donor (not recorded which). It is not recorded whose cells these are; they may come from a transplant donor.

This clonotype appeared a few times. The chain recombines TRBV2 with TRBJ1-1; D remains ambiguous. The V end was cut by 4 bases, the J end by 8 bases, with 5 bases between. The CDR3 totals 10 residues. Germline V CDR1 and CDR2: SNHLY, FYNNEI. The CDR3 protein is CASSATEAFF. The CDR3 bases are TGTGCCAGCAGTGCGACCGAAGCTTTCTTT.

The chain employs TRBV16 and TRBJ1-5, with a tentative D call TRBD1 (5 bases). V was clipped by 4 bases and J by 4 bases, with 11 bases between them. CDR3 length equals 14 residues. CDR1 and CDR2 from the germline V gene are KGHSY and FQNENV. In nucleotides, the CDR3 is TGTGCCAGCAGCCCTCTGGGGGGTAATCAGCCCCAGCATTTT. Protein product: CASSPLGGNQPQHF.

Only a few counts were recorded for this clonotype. The rearrangement links TRBV7-3 to TRBJ2-3; D is possibly TRBD1 or TRBD2 (5 bases each). V lost 2 bases, J lost 2 bases, and 14 bases lay in between. CDR1 is SGHTA and CDR2 is FQGTGA in the germline V gene. This CDR3 spans 16 amino acids. This CDR3 reads CASSLGGWTTTDTQYF. In nucleotides, the CDR3 is TGTGCCAGCAGCTTAGGAGGCTGGACAACCACAGATACGCAGTATTTT.

This chain joins TRBV7-9 and TRBJ1-1, with D possibly matching TRBD1 (5 bases). The CDR3 loop spans 16 amino acids. Germline values: CDR1 SEHNR, CDR2 FQNEAQ (reference sequence). V lost 0 bases, J lost 3 bases, and 14 bases lay in between. The CDR3 nucleotides are TGTGCCAGCAGCTTAGCGTTTTTCGCGGGGGACACTGAAGCTTTCTTT. This encodes CASSLAFFAGDTEAFF.

This clonotype was counted a few times. V gene TRBV5-1 combines with J gene TRBJ2-2; a possible D gene is TRBD2 (5 bases). Trimming took 1 base from V and 5 from J, leaving 12 bases between them. Germline assignment: CDR1 SGHRS and CDR2 YFSETQ. CDR3 length: 15 amino acids. This chain's CDR3 is CASSLKLAGTGELFF. In DNA, the CDR3 is TGCGCCAGCAGCTTGAAGCTAGCAGGTACCGGGGAGCTGTTTTTT.

This clonotype was counted a few times. V gene TRBV12-3 or TRBV12-4 combines with J gene TRBJ2-7; TRBD1 is a possible D gene (5 bases). V lost 1 base and J 5 bases, leaving 9 bases between the germline ends. This CDR3 has 13 amino acids. The CDR3: CASSLGSRDEQYF. The CDR3 DNA is TGTGCCAGCAGTTTAGGTAGCAGGGACGAGCAGTACTTC.

The chain combines TRBV12-3 or TRBV12-4 with TRBJ1-2, with 7 bases matching TRBD1. V shed 5 bases, J shed 5 bases, and the junction held 8 bases outside the gene matches. The CDR3 loop spans 14 amino acids. The CDR3 reads CASSPGQAKYGYTF. CDR3 DNA sequence: TGTGCCAGCAGTCCCGGACAGGCGAAATATGGCTACACCTTC.

This chain connects TRBV11-3 to TRBJ2-7; 9 nucleotides agree with TRBD2. The CDR3 has 14 residues. Per the germline V gene, CDR1 is SGHNT and CDR2 is YENEEA. The ends lost 5 bases at V and 2 bases at J; junction bases unmatched: 4. The DNA for the CDR3 is TGTGCCAGCAGCGACGGACTAGCGACCTACGAGCAGTACTTC. It yields the protein CASSDGLATYEQYF.

A few counts support this clonotype. This rearrangement joins TRBV19 to TRBJ1-1, with D tentatively TRBD1 (5 bases). Germline V CDR1 and CDR2: LNHDA, SQIVND (reference sequence). V was cut by 5 bases and J by 3 bases, with 7 bases left in between. The CDR3 contains 12 residues. CDR3 residues: CASSRGYTEAFF. CDR3 nucleotides: TGTGCCAGTAGTCGGGGGTACACTGAAGCTTTCTTT.

This clonotype was observed a few times. The V gene is TRBV12-3 or TRBV12-4, the J gene TRBJ1-1; 11 nucleotides agree with TRBD1. CDR3 length: 16 residues. V lost 3 bases, J lost 2 bases, and 5 bases stayed unmatched. CDR3 coding DNA: TGTGCCAGCAGTTTCGGGGACAGGGGGTATAACACTGAAGCTTTCTTT. This translates into CASSFGDRGYNTEAFF.

Details on this clonotype: Given the absence of the conserved phenylalanine or tryptophan at the CDR3 end, a read error is likely. The chain is built from TRBV5-6 and TRBJ2-7; D not certain. The CDR3 spans 14 residues. Germline CDR1 and CDR2: SGHDT and YYEEEE. The V end was cut by 0 bases, the J end by 6 bases, with 13 bases between. The DNA for the CDR3 is TGTGCCAGCAGCTTGGGCAGCTCATTACTCGAGCAGTACTCC. Protein: CASSLGSSLLEQYS.

This clonotype was detected a few times. The chain employs TRBV20-1 and TRBJ2-3; 9 bases agree with TRBD2. The V segment lost 1 base and the J segment 4 bases; nucleotides outside the gene matches: 6. The CDR3 is 15 residues long. Germline V gives CDR1 DFQATT, CDR2 SNEGSKA (reference sequence). The DNA of the CDR3 is TGCAGTGCTAGAGGGCGGGGGGGCGCTTCAGATACGCAGTATTTT. Translation gives CSARGRGGASDTQYF.

This clonotype was counted at least ten times. The rearrangement joins TRBV27 to TRBJ1-6, with D maybe TRBD1 (5 bases). The CDR3 covers 15 residues. Germline assignment: CDR1 MNHEY and CDR2 SMNVEV (reference sequence). The V gene lost 7 bases and the J gene lost 12 bases, with 22 bases spanning the gap. The CDR3 bases are TGTGCCAGCACTTCTTATACGGGTGGGGGGGTACCCCTCCACTTT. Its translation is CASTSYTGGGVPLHF.

This clonotype has just one count. This chain links TRBV14 with TRBJ2-5; D gene ambiguous. Germline lookup yields CDR1 SGHDN and CDR2 FVKESK. The CDR3 spans 12 residues. V lost 3 bases to trimming and J lost 9 bases, with 11 bases between them. The DNA for the CDR3 is TGTGCCAGCAGCCAGCTCTGGACGGCCCAGTACTTC. This codes for CASSQLWTAQYF.

V gene TRBV20-1 combines with J gene TRBJ2-1; the match to TRBD2 covers 8 bases. J lost 4 bases, V lost 2 bases, and 4 bases had no gene match. The CDR3 is made up of 14 amino acids. Germline V gene sequence: CDR1 DFQATT, CDR2 SNEGSKA (reference sequence). Here the CDR3 reads CSARSLAVYNEQFF. CDR3 sequence (DNA): TGCAGTGCTAGATCACTAGCGGTTTACAATGAGCAGTTCTTC.

This clonotype appeared a few times. The chain employs TRBV18 and TRBJ2-1; no clear D. Germline CDR1 is KGHSH and CDR2 is LQKENI. V lost 3 bases and J lost 4, with 7 bases in between. This CDR3 has 13 amino acids. CDR3 residues: CASSPRRYNEQFF. In DNA form, the CDR3 reads TGTGCCAGCTCACCCCGCCGATACAATGAGCAGTTCTTC. Using reference TRBV18 and TRBJ2-1 for the parts outside the CDR3, the full variable domain is NAGVMQNPRHLVRRRGQEARLRCSPMKGHSHVYWYRQLPEEGLKFMVYLQKENIIDESGMPKERFSAEFPKEGPSILRIQQVVRGDSAAYFCASSPRRYNEQFFGPGTRLTVL.

In its sample, this clonotype was seen many times. The rearrangement uses TRBV11-3 and TRBJ2-7; 8 bases are a match to TRBD1. Per germline, CDR1 SGHNT and CDR2 YENEEA. This CDR3 spans 14 amino acids. The V segment lost 1 base and the J segment 5 bases; nucleotides outside the gene matches: 4. CDR3: CASSLGTGINEQYF. In DNA form, the CDR3 reads TGTGCCAGCAGCTTAGGGACAGGGATCAACGAGCAGTACTTC.

As concerns this clonotype: One end of the junction fails to match germline, which may point to a read error. V and J are TRBV10-3 and TRBJ1-1; D is unresolved. Germline lookup yields CDR1 ENHRY and CDR2 SYGVKD. This CDR3 contains 14 residues. The CDR3 is CAISELPANTEAFF. The DNA of the CDR3 is TGCGCCATCAGTGAGTTACCGGCGAACACTGAAGCTTTCTTT.

This clonotype was seen only a few times. The V and J genes are TRBV13 and TRBJ2-2; maybe TRBD2 (6 bases). The ends were cut back, 2 bases at V and 7 bases at J, with 14 bases in the middle. The germline gives CDR1 PRHDT, CDR2 FYEKMQ (reference sequence). CDR3 size: 15 residues. This CDR3 reads CASSLFGQGGGELFF. The CDR3 nucleotides are TGTGCCAGCAGCTTATTCGGCCAGGGAGGCGGGGAGCTGTTTTTT.

V and J are TRBV12-3 or TRBV12-4 and TRBJ1-2, with 7 bases matching TRBD1. J lost 1 base, V lost 5 bases, and 10 bases had no gene match. This CDR3 has 16 amino acids. The CDR3 region has the DNA TGTGCCAGCAGTCCTACGACAGGGACTTTTAACTATGGCTACACCTTC. As protein: CASSPTTGTFNYGYTF.

The chain is built from TRBV6-2 or TRBV6-3 and TRBJ2-7; D is unclear. CDR3 length equals 13 residues. Trimming cost V 2 bases and J 3 bases, with 8 bases left between them. Germline V gene lookup returns CDR1 MNHEY and CDR2 SVGEGT. The CDR3 bases are TGTGCCAGCAGTTACGCGACCGACTACGAGCAGTACTTC. It codes for CASSYATDYEQYF.

CDR3: CASSQVWGTEAFF. CDR3 nucleotides: TGTGCCAGCAGCCAAGTATGGGGGACTGAAGCTTTCTTT. This chain uses TRBV3-1 with TRBJ1-1; D is possibly TRBD1 (5 bases). Trimming shortened V by 1 base and J by 5 bases, and 8 bases separated the two germline ends. This CDR3 has 13 residues. Per the germline V gene, CDR1 is LGHDT and CDR2 is YNNKEL (reference sequence).

This clonotype was detected only a few times. This sequence joins TRBV11-2 and TRBJ2-5, with 8 bases fitting TRBD1. Per the germline V gene, CDR1 is SGHAT and CDR2 is FQNNGV. The CDR3 is 15 residues long. With V trimmed by 3 bases and J by 5 bases, 8 bases remained unmatched. CDR3 coding DNA: TGTGCCAGCAGCTTCCCATCCAGGGGGCATGAGACCCAGTACTTC. Translating it yields CASSFPSRGHETQYF.

This clonotype was recorded at least ten times. The rearrangement joins TRBV12-3 or TRBV12-4 to TRBJ1-5; TRBD1 aligns across 9 bases. The CDR3 runs 14 residues. Trimming at V came to 6 bases and at J to 6 bases, leaving 6 bases not matched to a gene. In nucleotides, the CDR3 is TGTGCCAGCAGGCATACAGGGGGCAGTCAGCCCCAGCATTTT. Amino acids: CASRHTGGSQPQHF.

This clonotype appeared a few times. The CDR3 region is CASSVGQVTEAFF. The CDR3 DNA sequence: TGCGCCAGCAGCGTGGGACAGGTCACTGAAGCTTTCTTT. The V gene is TRBV5-1, the J gene TRBJ1-1, with 8 positions matching TRBD1. V lost 4 bases to trimming and J lost 4 bases; unmatched junction nucleotides: 3. Looked up from germline, CDR1 is SGHRS and CDR2 is YFSETQ. The length of the CDR3 is 13 residues.

CDR3 sequence (DNA): TGTGCCAGCACATCCAGGACAGATTATGGCTACACCTTC. The encoded protein is CASTSRTDYGYTF. The chain links TRBV6-5 to TRBJ1-2; D is perhaps TRBD1 (6 bases). CDR3 length: 13 amino acids. Per the germline V gene, CDR1 is MNHEY and CDR2 is SVGAGI. The V end lost 7 bases, the J end lost 5 bases, and 14 bases lay between the germline ends.

This chain joins TRBV27 and TRBJ1-4, with D uncertain. The V end lost 7 bases, the J end lost 10 bases, and 7 bases lay between the germline ends. The CDR3 consists of 10 residues. The germline V gene encodes CDR1 MNHEY and CDR2 SMNVEV (reference sequence). In DNA, the CDR3 is TGTGCCAGCACCCCAGGAAAACTGTTTTTT. Translated: CASTPGKLFF.

This clonotype was observed a handful of times. The rearrangement uses TRBV25-1 and TRBJ1-2; D gene unclear. The germline V and J ends were trimmed by 3 bases and 0 bases, with 2 bases remaining between them. The CDR3 loop spans 12 amino acids. CDR1 is MGHDK and CDR2 is SYGVNS in the germline V gene. CDR3 sequence: CASSESNYGYTF. As DNA, the CDR3 is TGTGCCAGCAGTGAGTCTAACTATGGCTACACCTTC.